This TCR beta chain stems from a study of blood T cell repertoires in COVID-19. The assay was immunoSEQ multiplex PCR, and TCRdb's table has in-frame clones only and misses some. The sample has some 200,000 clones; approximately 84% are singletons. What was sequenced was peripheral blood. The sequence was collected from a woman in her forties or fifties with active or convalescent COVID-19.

CDR3 sequence reads: CASSITGATEAFF. DNA for the CDR3: TGTGCCAGTAGTATTACAGGGGCGACTGAAGCTTTCTTT. The chain joins TRBV19 to TRBJ1-1; 7 bases are a match to TRBD1. Germline V gene sequence: CDR1 LNHDA, CDR2 SQIVND (reference sequence). The CDR3 is 13 amino acids. The J segment lost 5 bases and the V segment lost 3 bases, leaving 3 bases of the junction unmatched.